The 9 T cell receptor beta chains given below trace back to one sample, sequenced in a study of cytomegalovirus exposure and HLA in healthy donors. Only in-frame clones appear in the TCRdb table, and some are missing; sequencing was by immunoSEQ multiplex PCR. The sample carries approximately 230,000 clones, roughly nine tenths recorded once. The material sequenced was PBMCs. These receptors were obtained from a man between 18 and 35 years old in good health and CMV-seropositive.

The rearrangement links TRBV9 to TRBJ2-7; TRBD1 matches 10 bases. CDR1 and CDR2 from the germline V gene are SGDLS and YYNGEE. V lost 4 bases, J lost 3 bases, and 7 bases stayed unmatched. The CDR3 length is 15 residues. CDR3 residues: CASSPRGQGDYEQYF. CDR3 in DNA: TGTGCCAGCAGCCCGAGAGGACAGGGGGACTACGAGCAGTACTTC. The full variable domain, rest sourced from reference TRBV9 and TRBJ2-7, is DSGVTQTPKHLITATGQRVTLRCSPRSGDLSVYWYQQSLDQGLQFLIQYYNGEERAKGNILERFSAQQFPDLHSELNLSSLELGDSALYFCASSPRGQGDYEQYFGPGTRLTVT.

This clone was seen only once. This sequence joins TRBV4-1 and TRBJ1-2, with D possibly matching TRBD1 (5 bases). V lost 5 bases and J lost 6, with 16 bases in between. The CDR3 consists of 14 residues. Looked up from germline, CDR1 is MGHRA and CDR2 is YSYEKL. CDR3 DNA sequence: TGCGCCAGCAGCAACCGTAACAGGCCCCATGGCTACACCTTC. As protein: CASSNRNRPHGYTF.

V and J are TRBV7-2 and TRBJ2-5, with 9 bases that match TRBD2. J was trimmed by 4 bases and V by 2 bases; bases with no gene match: 11. The V gene's germline CDR1 is SGHTA and CDR2 FQGNSA. The CDR3 has 17 amino acids. The DNA of the CDR3 is TGTGCCAGCAGCTTAACCCCTATGGCGGGAGGGCGAGAGACCCAGTACTTC. Translated, it gives CASSLTPMAGGRETQYF.

The rearrangement joins TRBV6-5 to TRBJ2-3, with a tentative D call TRBD2 (6 bases). Germline values: CDR1 MNHEY, CDR2 SVGAGI. The CDR3 has 14 amino acids. The V end lost 2 bases, the J end lost 6 bases, and 12 bases lay between the germline ends. The CDR3 loop is CASSYRAGPDTQYF. CDR3 nucleotide sequence: TGTGCCAGCAGTTACCGCGCGGGGCCCGATACGCAGTATTTT.

The chain uses TRBV27 and TRBJ2-5; perhaps TRBD1 as D (8 bases). This CDR3 region has 17 residues. Germline loops: CDR1 MNHEY, CDR2 SMNVEV (reference sequence). With 6 bases removed from V and 4 bases from J, the gap between germline ends came to 24 bases. The CDR3 bases are TGTGCCAGCAGCCGAAGGTTAGGACAGGGAGGGTCAGAGACCCAGTACTTC. Its protein product is CASSRRLGQGGSETQYF.

The genes are TRBV27 and TRBJ2-3, with D perhaps TRBD2 (6 bases). This CDR3 comprises 12 residues. Germline values: CDR1 MNHEY, CDR2 SMNVEV (reference sequence). The V gene lost 5 bases and the J gene lost 13 bases, with 16 bases spanning the gap. The CDR3 nucleotides read TGTGCCAGCAGTCCGAACGGGGGTTTGAAGTATTTT. This sequence encodes CASSPNGGLKYF.

The chain has TRBV6-1 and TRBJ2-3; no clear D. V lost 9 bases to trimming and J lost 5 bases, with 9 bases between them. CDR1 and CDR2 from the germline V gene are MNHNS and SASEGT. The CDR3 runs to 11 residues. CDR3 nucleotides: TGTGCCAGTACGGGTCTAGATACGCAGTATTTT. This codes for CASTGLDTQYF.

V gene TRBV29-1 combines with J gene TRBJ2-5, with 8 bases lining up with TRBD1. The CDR3 has 13 amino acids. The V segment lost 4 bases and the J segment 5 bases; nucleotides outside the gene matches: 6. Germline lookup yields CDR1 SQVTM and CDR2 ANQGSEA. In nucleotides, the CDR3 is TGCAGCGTTGGAGGACAGGGCAGGGAGACCCAGTACTTC. This encodes CSVGGQGRETQYF. Together with reference TRBV29-1 and TRBJ2-5, the CDR3 gives the full variable domain: SAVISQKPSRDICQRGTSLTIQCQVDSQVTMMFWYRQQPGQSLTLIATANQGSEATYESGFVIDKFPISRPNLTFSTLTVSNMSPEDSSIYLCSVGGQGRETQYFGPGTRLLVL.

CDR3 protein: CSVERQRGEKLFF. The DNA for the CDR3 is TGCAGCGTTGAAAGGCAGCGGGGAGAAAAACTGTTTTTT. The rearrangement links TRBV29-1 to TRBJ1-4; D not certain. With 2 bases removed from V and 8 bases from J, the gap between germline ends came to 12 bases. CDR1 is SQVTM, CDR2 ANQGSEA, per germline. The CDR3 consists of 13 residues.